These 32 T cell receptor beta chains share one sample of origin, sequenced in a study of shared clonotypes between healthy human individuals. Only in-frame clones appear in the TCRdb table, and some are missing; sequencing was by immunoSEQ multiplex PCR. The sample includes 1.6 million or so clones, 97% to 99% of them seen just once. Sequenced sample: naive CD4+ T cells sorted from blood. As for subset: CD45RA+ positively selected. All receptors derive from a man younger than 45 in good health.

The chain combines TRBV11-3 with TRBJ2-1; 7 positions agree with TRBD2. The CDR3 covers 16 residues. Germline loops: CDR1 SGHNT, CDR2 YENEEA. J was trimmed by 4 bases and V by 1 base; bases with no gene match: 7. CDR3 DNA: TGTGCCAGCAGCTTAGCTTTGTCTAGCGGATACAATGAGCAGTTCTTC. This encodes CASSLALSSGYNEQFF.

The chain is built from TRBV28 and TRBJ2-2; D is unclear. The CDR3 totals 12 residues. V was cut by 8 bases and J by 2 bases, with 6 bases left in between. Germline lookup yields CDR1 MDHEN and CDR2 SYDVKM. Here the CDR3 reads CASASNTGELFF. In DNA, the CDR3 is TGTGCCAGCGCATCCAACACCGGGGAGCTGTTTTTT.

The CDR3, as DNA: TGTGCCAGCAGCATCCGGACTAGCGGGAGGGAAGAGCAGTACTTC. Translating it yields CASSIRTSGREEQYF. The rearrangement uses TRBV7-2 and TRBJ2-7, with 15 bases fitting TRBD2. Germline V lookup: CDR1 SGHTA, CDR2 FQGNSA. With V trimmed by 5 bases and J by 7 bases, 6 bases remained unmatched. The CDR3 contains 15 residues.

This clone was observed once. The chain recombines TRBV7-2 with TRBJ2-7; possibly TRBD2 for D (6 bases). The CDR3 has 12 amino acids. Germline V gene data show CDR1 as SGHTA and CDR2 as FQGNSA. Trimming left V 5 bases short and J 5 bases short, with 10 bases between. CDR3 sequence reads: CASSLRTNEQYF. The CDR3 bases are TGTGCCAGCAGCCTGAGGACTAACGAGCAGTACTTC.

Remarks on this clone: Other DNA variants within this sample encode the same CDR3. The chain has TRBV19 and TRBJ2-3; no definite D call. CDR1 LNHDA and CDR2 SQIVND come from the germline V gene (reference sequence). CDR3 length: 14 amino acids. Deletions cut 3 bases from V and 2 bases from J, with 9 bases between. This CDR3 is CASSISQNTDTQYF. CDR3 sequence (DNA): TGTGCCAGTAGTATCTCCCAGAACACAGATACGCAGTATTTT.

Comments on this clone: Because it lacks the conserved phenylalanine or tryptophan at the end, this CDR3 is likely a read error. The DNA is omitted, as the CDR3 cannot be located on it reliably, and the CDR3 follows TCRdb's listing. The chain combines TRBV13 with TRBJ1-1. Germline V gene data show CDR1 as PRHDT and CDR2 as FYEKMQ (reference sequence). The CDR3 comprises 12 residues, both ends counted. The CDR3 region is CASSLGAHGREM.

This clone appeared once. V is TRBV5-6 and J is TRBJ2-7; 8 bases agree with TRBD2. The CDR3 is 13 amino acids. V was clipped by 4 bases and J by 5 bases; unmatched bases: 5. Germline V gene sequence: CDR1 SGHDT, CDR2 YYEEEE. CDR3 sequence: CASSPRTSHEQYF. CDR3 in DNA: TGTGCCAGCAGCCCCCGGACTAGCCACGAGCAGTACTTC.

This clone was observed a single time. The genes are TRBV9 and TRBJ1-6; tentatively, D is TRBD1 (6 bases). The CDR3 extends over 17 amino acids. CDR1 SGDLS and CDR2 YYNGEE come from the germline V gene. V shed 3 bases and J shed 9 bases, with 22 bases lying between them. The CDR3 DNA follows: TGTGCCAGCAGCGCATCCCTCAGGGGACAAAATGGTTCACCCCTCCACTTT. Protein product: CASSASLRGQNGSPLHF. Based on the CDR3 plus reference TRBV9 and TRBJ1-6, the full variable domain is DSGVTQTPKHLITATGQRVTLRCSPRSGDLSVYWYQQSLDQGLQFLIQYYNGEERAKGNILERFSAQQFPDLHSELNLSSLELGDSALYFCASSASLRGQNGSPLHFGNGTRLTVT.

As to this clone: The sample contains more than one DNA sequence encoding this CDR3. The chain is built from TRBV6-5 and TRBJ2-3, with D unresolved. Trimming cost V 4 bases and J 3 bases, with 8 bases left between them. CDR1 MNHEY and CDR2 SVGAGI come from the germline V gene. CDR3 size: 13 residues. This CDR3 is CASSFPGTDTQYF. In DNA, the CDR3 is TGTGCCAGCAGTTTCCCTGGGACAGATACGCAGTATTTT.

The chain has TRBV7-2 and TRBJ2-5; D is possibly TRBD2 (6 bases). The germline V and J ends were trimmed by 5 bases and 7 bases, with 14 bases remaining between them. Germline V lookup: CDR1 SGHTA, CDR2 FQGNSA. The CDR3 spans 13 residues. CDR3: CASSRRARGTQYF. The DNA of the CDR3 is TGTGCCAGCAGCCGACGGGCGCGGGGGACCCAGTACTTC.

This clone was seen only once. Other DNA sequences in this sample translate to the same CDR3. This rearrangement joins TRBV6-5 to TRBJ1-5; TRBD1 might be the D (6 bases). Looked up from germline, CDR1 is MNHEY and CDR2 is SVGAGI. Trimming pared 6 bases from V and 4 bases from J, leaving 13 bases between. The CDR3 runs to 14 residues. CDR3 sequence reads: CASSLDSRNQPQHF. Written as DNA, the CDR3 is TGTGCCAGCAGCCTGGACAGTCGTAATCAGCCCCAGCATTTT.

This rearrangement joins TRBV7-2 to TRBJ2-7; 7 nucleotides agree with TRBD2. The trim removed 6 bases at V and 2 bases at J, leaving 10 bases unmatched. From germline, CDR1 is SGHTA and CDR2 FQGNSA. This CDR3 has 15 residues. In DNA form, the CDR3 reads TGTGCCAGCAGACTTGCGGCGGGAGACCCCTACGAGCAGTACTTC. Translating gives CASRLAAGDPYEQYF. The whole variable domain, remainder taken from reference TRBV7-2 and TRBJ2-7, is GAGVSQSPSNKVTEKGKDVELRCDPISGHTALYWYRQSLGQGLEFLIYFQGNSAPDKSGLPSDRFSAERTGGSVSTLTIQRTQQEDSAVYLCASRLAAGDPYEQYFGPGTRLTVT.

This chain uses TRBV27 with TRBJ1-1; 10 bases map to TRBD1. Per germline, CDR1 MNHEY and CDR2 SMNVEV (reference sequence). This CDR3 is built from 13 residues. V shed 6 bases and J 6 bases; nucleotides not matched to a gene: 4. The CDR3 here is CASRLGQGAEAFF. Here the CDR3 DNA reads TGTGCCAGCAGACTCGGACAGGGGGCTGAAGCTTTCTTT.

This chain links TRBV9 with TRBJ2-1; 10 nucleotides line up with TRBD2. The CDR3 is 17 residues long. Germline V gene sequence: CDR1 SGDLS, CDR2 YYNGEE. Trimming cost V 0 bases and J 9 bases; bases outside gene matches: 12. The CDR3 DNA reads as TGTGCCAGCAGCGTAGCGTCTCTAGCGGGAGTAGGTGGTGAGCAGTTCTTC. Its translation: CASSVASLAGVGGEQFF.

The V and J genes are TRBV18 and TRBJ1-3; 7 bases are shared with TRBD1. The CDR3 has 16 amino acids. Germline trimming cut 1 base from V and 3 bases from J; bases unmatched to any gene: 6. The germline V gene has CDR1 KGHSH and CDR2 LQKENI. CDR3 sequence reads: CASSPLYRGDGNTIYF. The CDR3 DNA reads as TGTGCCAGCTCACCACTCTACAGGGGAGATGGAAACACCATATATTTT.

This chain connects TRBV19 to TRBJ2-7; 16 bases are a match to TRBD2. The V segment lost 5 bases and the J segment 7 bases; nucleotides outside the gene matches: 8. The CDR3 length is 16 residues. CDR1 is LNHDA and CDR2 is SQIVND in the germline V gene (reference sequence). In DNA, the CDR3 is TGTGCCAGTAGTGCGGGACTAGCGGGAGGGCTAAGAGAGCAGTACTTC. The encoded protein is CASSAGLAGGLREQYF. Full variable domain (missing parts from reference TRBV19 and TRBJ2-7): DGGITQSPKYLFRKEGQNVTLSCEQNLNHDAMYWYRQDPGQGLRLIYYSQIVNDFQKGDIAEGYSVSREKKESFPLTVTSAQKNPTAFYLCASSAGLAGGLREQYFGPGTRLTVT.

The V gene is TRBV25-1, the J gene TRBJ2-5; 10 bases align to TRBD2. CDR1 and CDR2 (germline): MGHDK, SYGVNS. This CDR3 has 13 residues. V shed 7 bases and J 3 bases; nucleotides not matched to a gene: 2. CDR3 region: CASKGLAEETQYF. The CDR3 DNA sequence: TGTGCCAGCAAAGGACTAGCGGAAGAGACCCAGTACTTC.

V usage is TRBV4-3 and J usage is TRBJ2-7; weak D call: TRBD1 (7 bases). Germline V gene data show CDR1 as LGHNA and CDR2 as YSLEER. V shed 4 bases and J shed 3 bases, with 19 bases lying between them. This CDR3 comprises 16 residues. CDR3 nucleotides: TGCGCCAGCAGCCGGACTACAGGGGTAATCGGCTACGAGCAGTACTTC. It translates to CASSRTTGVIGYEQYF.

The chain employs TRBV14 and TRBJ2-1; D is possibly TRBD1 (6 bases). V was pared by 0 bases and J by 4 bases, with 16 bases between. The CDR3 contains 17 residues. Germline V lookup: CDR1 SGHDN, CDR2 FVKESK. The CDR3 region is CASSQDPQGIFYNEQFF. DNA of the CDR3: TGTGCCAGCAGCCAAGACCCCCAGGGGATCTTTTACAATGAGCAGTTCTTC.

The chain combines TRBV28 with TRBJ2-7; D is uncertain. The CDR3 has 13 residues. V lost 6 bases to trimming and J lost 0 bases, with 9 bases between them. Germline V gene data show CDR1 as MDHEN and CDR2 as SYDVKM. Here the CDR3 reads CASRAPDSYEQYF. CDR3 DNA sequence: TGTGCCAGCAGAGCCCCAGACTCCTACGAGCAGTACTTC.

For the CDR3, the DNA is TGTGCCAGCAGCGTAGCCGAGGGGGGTCTTTACACAGATACGCAGTATTTT. This codes for CASSVAEGGLYTDTQYF. This chain uses TRBV9 with TRBJ2-3; either TRBD1 or TRBD2 may supply D (6 bases each). Trimming pared 0 bases from V and 2 bases from J, leaving 16 bases between. Germline-derived CDR1 and CDR2 are SGDLS and YYNGEE. There are 17 residues in the CDR3.

The rearrangement links TRBV18 to TRBJ2-5; no reliable D call. Germline V gene data show CDR1 as KGHSH and CDR2 as LQKENI. V was clipped by 3 bases and J by 1 base, with 9 bases between them. The CDR3 is 14 amino acids. The CDR3 DNA is TGTGCCAGCTCACCCCTCCTCCTCCAAGAGACCCAGTACTTC. Translated, it gives CASSPLLLQETQYF.

The chain links TRBV28 to TRBJ2-5, with D perhaps matching TRBD1 or TRBD2 (6 bases each). CDR1 and CDR2 (germline): MDHEN, SYDVKM. V gave up 3 bases and J gave up 4 bases, with 12 bases separating them. CDR3 size: 14 residues. CDR3 sequence reads: CASSFVPGAETQYF. The CDR3 coding sequence is TGTGCCAGCAGTTTTGTCCCGGGGGCAGAGACCCAGTACTTC. Using reference TRBV28 and TRBJ2-5 for the parts outside the CDR3, the full variable domain is DVKVTQSSRYLVKRTGEKVFLECVQDMDHENMFWYRQDPGLGLRLIYFSYDVKMKEKGDIPEGYSVSREKKERFSLILESASTNQTSMYLCASSFVPGAETQYFGPGTRLLVL.

This clone has only one observation. At the DNA level, this CDR3 is encoded by other sequences in the same sample as well. This chain joins TRBV6-5 and TRBJ1-5, with D hard to call. The CDR3 spans 14 residues. From germline, CDR1 is MNHEY and CDR2 SVGAGI. V lost 0 bases and J 2 bases, leaving 5 bases between the germline ends. This CDR3 is CASSYSSGNQPQHF. The CDR3 DNA is TGTGCCAGCAGTTACTCGAGCGGCAATCAGCCCCAGCATTTT.

This chain joins TRBV7-7 and TRBJ1-1; D is uncertain. The CDR3 extends over 13 amino acids. Germline CDR1 reads SSHAT; CDR2 reads FNYEAQ (reference sequence). The V end lost 5 bases, the J end lost 4 bases, and 11 bases lay between the germline ends. CDR3 coding DNA: TGTGCCAGCAGCGTGTCGGAGTTCACTGAAGCTTTCTTT. The encoded protein is CASSVSEFTEAFF.

The chain links TRBV18 to TRBJ2-5; weak D call: TRBD1 (6 bases). Trimming pared 2 bases from V and 2 bases from J, leaving 9 bases between. The CDR3 has 14 amino acids. In germline, CDR1 is KGHSH, CDR2 LQKENI. The CDR3 is CASSPDQGQETQYF. CDR3 DNA sequence: TGTGCCAGCTCACCAGACCAGGGGCAAGAGACCCAGTACTTC.

The chain uses TRBV5-6 and TRBJ1-2, with 8 bases matching TRBD1. After removal of 4 bases from V and 4 bases from J, the junction contained 9 bases not matched to a gene. Germline CDR1 is SGHDT and CDR2 is YYEEEE. CDR3 length equals 15 residues. CDR3 region: CASSPGQGGSYGYTF. CDR3 in DNA: TGTGCCAGCAGCCCCGGACAGGGCGGAAGCTATGGCTACACCTTC.

The chain recombines TRBV4-1 with TRBJ2-3; maybe TRBD2 (6 bases). Trimming cost V 1 base and J 10 bases, with 9 bases left between them. Germline V gives CDR1 MGHRA, CDR2 YSYEKL. The CDR3 is made up of 12 amino acids. The CDR3 spells CASSQGPGAQYF. Here the CDR3 DNA reads TGCGCCAGCAGCCAAGGCCCGGGAGCGCAGTATTTT.

Concerning this clone itself: Distinct nucleotide sequences in the sample also encode this CDR3. The chain couples TRBV9 to TRBJ1-5; perhaps TRBD1 as D (6 bases). V shed 3 bases and J shed 4 bases, with 8 bases lying between them. This CDR3 contains 13 residues. Germline CDR1 is SGDLS and CDR2 is YYNGEE. CDR3 in DNA: TGTGCCAGCAGCGCGGACAGTAATCAGCCCCAGCATTTT. Translating it yields CASSADSNQPQHF.

The chain has TRBV7-9 and TRBJ1-4; TRBD1 might be the D (5 bases). The CDR3 totals 14 residues. Germline V gives CDR1 SEHNR, CDR2 FQNEAQ (reference sequence). Trimming cost V 5 bases and J 7 bases, with 14 bases left between them. This CDR3 reads CASSPAGIGEKLFF. The CDR3 DNA reads as TGTGCCAGCAGCCCGGCAGGGATTGGTGAAAAACTGTTTTTT.

The V gene is TRBV2, the J gene TRBJ2-3; D unresolved. Germline values: CDR1 SNHLY, CDR2 FYNNEI. This CDR3 contains 14 residues. V was clipped by 5 bases and J by 3 bases, with 12 bases between them. In DNA form, the CDR3 reads TGTGCCAGCAGTCCCCTTGTTGGGACAGATACGCAGTATTTT. This encodes CASSPLVGTDTQYF.

This rearrangement joins TRBV5-4 to TRBJ2-1; 14 bases are shared with TRBD2. Germline loops: CDR1 SGHNT, CDR2 YYREEE (reference sequence). Germline trimming cut 4 bases from V and 0 bases from J; bases unmatched to any gene: 6. The CDR3 runs to 18 residues. The CDR3 sequence: CASSPGTSGSGSYNEQFF. The DNA of the CDR3 is TGTGCCAGCAGCCCCGGGACTAGCGGGAGCGGCTCCTACAATGAGCAGTTCTTC. The whole variable domain, filled in from reference TRBV5-4 and TRBJ2-1, reads ETGVTQSPTHLIKTRGQQVTLRCSSQSGHNTVSWYQQALGQGPQFIFQYYREEENGRGNFPPRFSGLQFPNYSSELNVNALELDDSALYLCASSPGTSGSGSYNEQFFGPGTRLTVL.